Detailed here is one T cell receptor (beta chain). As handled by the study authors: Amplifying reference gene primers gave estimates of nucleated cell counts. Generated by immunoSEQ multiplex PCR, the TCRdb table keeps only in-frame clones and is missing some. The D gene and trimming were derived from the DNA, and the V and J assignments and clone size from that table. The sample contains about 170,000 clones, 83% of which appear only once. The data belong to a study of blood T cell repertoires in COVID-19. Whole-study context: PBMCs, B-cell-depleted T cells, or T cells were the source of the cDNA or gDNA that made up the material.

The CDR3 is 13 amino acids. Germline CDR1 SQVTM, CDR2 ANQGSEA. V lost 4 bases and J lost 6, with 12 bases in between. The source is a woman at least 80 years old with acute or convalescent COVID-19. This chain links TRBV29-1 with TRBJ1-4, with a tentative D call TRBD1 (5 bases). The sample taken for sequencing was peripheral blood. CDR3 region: CSVAGQEYEKLFF. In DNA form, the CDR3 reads TGCAGCGTTGCAGGGCAGGAGTATGAAAAACTGTTTTTT. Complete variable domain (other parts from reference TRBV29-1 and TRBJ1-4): SAVISQKPSRDICQRGTSLTIQCQVDSQVTMMFWYRQQPGQSLTLIATANQGSEATYESGFVIDKFPISRPNLTFSTLTVSNMSPEDSSIYLCSVAGQEYEKLFFGSGTQLSVL.